The clone carrying this T cell receptor beta chain has a count of ten or more. Its specificity is unknown. The sample originates from a study of T cell clonality in common variable immunodeficiency. Whole-study findings and limits: Compared with healthy controls, CVID subjects showed increased TCRbeta clonality, mostly in about a third.

Sequencing input was equivalent genomic DNA from CVID and controls. Generated by immunoSEQ multiplex PCR, the TCRdb table keeps only in-frame clones and is missing some. There are approximately 81,000 clones in the sample, none observed a single time. This TCR was sampled from a person between 18 and 69 years old in good health. The source material was peripheral blood mononuclear cells.

Here the CDR3 reads CSAKDMNTEAFF. CDR3 DNA (partial): TGCAGTGCTAAGGACATGAACACTGAA. This chain connects TRBV20-1 to TRBJ1-1, with D maybe TRBD1 (5 bases). The read ends 3 residues shy of where the CDR3 ends; the end is completed using the germline J gene. The germline CDR1 and CDR2 sequences are DFQATT and SNEGSKA (reference sequence). Trimming pared 4 bases from V and 0 bases from J, leaving 6 bases between. This CDR3 comprises 12 residues.